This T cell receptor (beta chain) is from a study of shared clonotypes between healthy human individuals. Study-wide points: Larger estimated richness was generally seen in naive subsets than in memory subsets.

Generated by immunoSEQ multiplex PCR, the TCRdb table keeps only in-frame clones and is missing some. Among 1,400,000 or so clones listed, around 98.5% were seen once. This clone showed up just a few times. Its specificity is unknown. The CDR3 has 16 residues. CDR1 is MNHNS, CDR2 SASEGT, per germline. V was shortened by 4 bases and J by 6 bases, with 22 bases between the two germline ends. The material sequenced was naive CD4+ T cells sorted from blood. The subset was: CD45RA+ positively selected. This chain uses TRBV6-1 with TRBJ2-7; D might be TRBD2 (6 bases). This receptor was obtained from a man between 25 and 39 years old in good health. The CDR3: CASSAVNLAGSGEQYF. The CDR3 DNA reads TGTGCCAGCAGTGCGGTGAATCTGGCGGGATCTGGCGAGCAGTACTTC.